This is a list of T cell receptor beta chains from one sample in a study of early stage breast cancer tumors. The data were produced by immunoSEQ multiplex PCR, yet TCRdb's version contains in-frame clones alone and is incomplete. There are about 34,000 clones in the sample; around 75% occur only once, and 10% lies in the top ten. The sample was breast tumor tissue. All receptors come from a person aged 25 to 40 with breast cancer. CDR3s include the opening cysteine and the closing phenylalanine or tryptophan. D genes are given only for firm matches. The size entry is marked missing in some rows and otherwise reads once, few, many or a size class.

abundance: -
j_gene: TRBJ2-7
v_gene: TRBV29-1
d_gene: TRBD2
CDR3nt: TGCAGCGTTGGCCCCCGCGGACTAGCGGAGGAGTACTTC
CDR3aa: CSVGPRGLAEEYF

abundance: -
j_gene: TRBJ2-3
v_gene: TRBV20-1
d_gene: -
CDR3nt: TGCAGTGTGGAGGAGGGAGATACGCAGTATTTT
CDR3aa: CSVEEGDTQYF

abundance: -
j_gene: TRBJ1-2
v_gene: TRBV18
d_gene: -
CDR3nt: TGTGCCAGCTCACAGGACACGAAGTCTAACTATGGCTACACCTTC
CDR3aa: CASSQDTKSNYGYTF

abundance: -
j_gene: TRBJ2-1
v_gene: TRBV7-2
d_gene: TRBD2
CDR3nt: TGTGCCAGCAGCCCATCTAGCGGGATATACTACAATGAGCAGTTCTTC
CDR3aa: CASSPSSGIYYNEQFF

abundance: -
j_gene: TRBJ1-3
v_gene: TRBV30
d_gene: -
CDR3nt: TGTGCCTGGAGTGTACTAAGGGTCTCCAGCTCTGGAAACACCATATATTTT
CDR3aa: CAWSVLRVSSSGNTIYF

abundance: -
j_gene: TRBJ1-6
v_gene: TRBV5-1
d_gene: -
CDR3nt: TGCGCCAGCAGCCCCATTGTCGGGGCGAACCTCAATTCACCCCTCCACTTT
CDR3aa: CASSPIVGANLNSPLHF

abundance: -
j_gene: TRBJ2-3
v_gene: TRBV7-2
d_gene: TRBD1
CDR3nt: TGTGCCAGCAGCTTGCAGGGGGCAAGGGATACGCAGTATTTT
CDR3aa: CASSLQGARDTQYF

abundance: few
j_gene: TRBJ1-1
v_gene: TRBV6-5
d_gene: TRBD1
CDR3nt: TGTGCCAGCAACCGACAGGGAATGAACACTGAAGCTTTCTTT
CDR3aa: CASNRQGMNTEAFF

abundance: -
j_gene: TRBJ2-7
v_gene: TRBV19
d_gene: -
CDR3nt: TGTGCCAGTAGTGGCTTGATCTCCTACGAGCAGTACTTC
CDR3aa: CASSGLISYEQYF

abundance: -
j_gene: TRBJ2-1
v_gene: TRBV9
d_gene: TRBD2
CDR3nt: TGTGCCAGCAGCTTGGGACTAGCGGGGAGCTCCTACAATGAGCAGTTCTTC
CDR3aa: CASSLGLAGSSYNEQFF

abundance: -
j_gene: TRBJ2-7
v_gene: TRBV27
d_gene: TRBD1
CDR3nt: TGTGCCAGCAGTTTACAGGGGGCTGGCTACGAGCAGTACTTC
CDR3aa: CASSLQGAGYEQYF

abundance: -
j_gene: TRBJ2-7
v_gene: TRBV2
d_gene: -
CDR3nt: TGTGCCAGCATACCCCCGGGAAAAGGGTCCTACGAGCAGTACTTC
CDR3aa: CASIPPGKGSYEQYF

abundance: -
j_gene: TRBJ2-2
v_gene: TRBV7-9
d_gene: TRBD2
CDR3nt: TGTGCCAGCAGCTTAGACGGGACTACTAACACCGGGGAGCTGTTTTTT
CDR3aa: CASSLDGTTNTGELFF

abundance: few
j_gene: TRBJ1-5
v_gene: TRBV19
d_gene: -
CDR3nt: TGTGCCAGTAGTACCCAGACCAATCAGCCCCAGCATTTT
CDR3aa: CASSTQTNQPQHF

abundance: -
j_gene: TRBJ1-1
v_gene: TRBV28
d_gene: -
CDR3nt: TGTGCCAGCAGTTTATTGAGGGAAGGTGACACTGAAGCTTTCTTT
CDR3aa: CASSLLREGDTEAFF

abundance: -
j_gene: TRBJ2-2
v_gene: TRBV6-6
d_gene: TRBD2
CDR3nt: TGTGCCAGCCAGCCGGGAGGAGGCACCGGGGAGCTGTTTTTT
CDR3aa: CASQPGGGTGELFF

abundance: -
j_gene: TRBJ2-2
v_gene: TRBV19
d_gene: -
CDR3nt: TGTGCCAGTAGTGCGGGAAACACCGGGGAGCTGTTTTTT
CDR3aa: CASSAGNTGELFF

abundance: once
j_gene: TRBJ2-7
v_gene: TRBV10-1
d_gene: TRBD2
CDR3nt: TGCGCCAGCAGGATATACCGGACTAGCGGGAGGACCCCTGCGAAATACGAGCAGTACTTC
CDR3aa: CASRIYRTSGRTPAKYEQYF

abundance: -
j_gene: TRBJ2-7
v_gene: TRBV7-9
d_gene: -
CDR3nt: TGTGCCAGCAGCCTCGGGTCCTACGAGCAGTACTTC
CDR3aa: CASSLGSYEQYF

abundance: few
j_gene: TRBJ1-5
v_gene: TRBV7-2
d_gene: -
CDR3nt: TGTGCCAGCAGCTTAGGGTATAGCAATCAGCCCCAGCATTTT
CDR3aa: CASSLGYSNQPQHF

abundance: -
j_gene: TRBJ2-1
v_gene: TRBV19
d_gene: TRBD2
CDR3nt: TGTGCCAGTAGTATCCTCCCGACTAGCGGGCACAATGAGCAGTTCTTC
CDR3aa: CASSILPTSGHNEQFF

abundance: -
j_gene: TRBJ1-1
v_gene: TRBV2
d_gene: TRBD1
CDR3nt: TGTGCCAGCAGTCTCCCGGGACAGGGTGGAACTGAAGCTTTCTTT
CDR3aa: CASSLPGQGGTEAFF

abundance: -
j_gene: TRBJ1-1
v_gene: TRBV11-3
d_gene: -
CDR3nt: TGTGCCAGCAGCTCGCCAGGGAAGGAAGCTTTCTTT
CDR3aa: CASSSPGKEAFF

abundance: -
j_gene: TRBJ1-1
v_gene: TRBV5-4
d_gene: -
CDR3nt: TGTGCCAGCAGCTTGGAGCACTCGGGACCCGAAGCTTTCTTT
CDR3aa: CASSLEHSGPEAFF

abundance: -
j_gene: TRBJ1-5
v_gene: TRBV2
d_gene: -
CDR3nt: TGTGCCAGCAGTTGGGGGGCCAGGCAGCCCCAGCATTTT
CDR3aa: CASSWGARQPQHF

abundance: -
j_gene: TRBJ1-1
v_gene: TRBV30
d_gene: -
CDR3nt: TGTGCCCGGTCGGGGGTTCGGACTGAAGCTTTCTTT
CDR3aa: CARSGVRTEAFF

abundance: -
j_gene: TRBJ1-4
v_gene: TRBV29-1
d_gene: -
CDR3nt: TGCAGCGTTGAAGATCTTACAGCAACTAATGAAAAACTGTTTTTT
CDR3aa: CSVEDLTATNEKLFF

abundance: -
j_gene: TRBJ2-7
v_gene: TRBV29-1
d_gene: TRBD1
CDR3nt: TGCAGCGTTGAAACCGACAGGGAGAACGAGCAGTACTTC
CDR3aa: CSVETDRENEQYF

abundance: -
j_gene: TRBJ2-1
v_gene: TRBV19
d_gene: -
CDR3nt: TGTGCCAGTAGGGGCCAGACTAGAACAGGAGAGGAGCAGTTCTTC
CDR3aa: CASRGQTRTGEEQFF

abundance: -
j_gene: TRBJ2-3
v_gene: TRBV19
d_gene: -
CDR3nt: TGTGCCAGTAGTATAATCCCTAGCACAGATACGCAGTATTTT
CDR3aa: CASSIIPSTDTQYF

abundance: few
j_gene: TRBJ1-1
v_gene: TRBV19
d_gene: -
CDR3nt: TGTGCCAGTAGTATAGCGGCGGGTACGGCTGAAGCTTTCTTT
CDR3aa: CASSIAAGTAEAFF

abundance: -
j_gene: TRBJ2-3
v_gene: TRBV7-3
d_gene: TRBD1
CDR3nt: TGTGCCAGCAGCTTCGGACAGGCCACAGATACGCAGTATTTT
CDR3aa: CASSFGQATDTQYF

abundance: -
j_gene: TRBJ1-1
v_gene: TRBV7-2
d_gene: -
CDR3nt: TGTGCCAGCAGCTTAGGACCAGGTGAAGCTTTCTTT
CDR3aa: CASSLGPGEAFF

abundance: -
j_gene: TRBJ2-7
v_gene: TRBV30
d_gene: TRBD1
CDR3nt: TGTGCCTGGAGTGGTGCCCCGCTCGGGACAGGGGCCTCCTACGAGCAGTACTTC
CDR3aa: CAWSGAPLGTGASYEQYF

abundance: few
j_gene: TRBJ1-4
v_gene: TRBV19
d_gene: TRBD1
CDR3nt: TGTGCCAGTAGTATGGGACAGGGGGATGAAAAACTGTTTTTT
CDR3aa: CASSMGQGDEKLFF

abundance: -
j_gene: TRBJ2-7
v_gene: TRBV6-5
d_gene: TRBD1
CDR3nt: TGTGCCAGCAGGGACAGGGGAACGTACTCCTACGAGCAGTACTTC
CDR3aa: CASRDRGTYSYEQYF

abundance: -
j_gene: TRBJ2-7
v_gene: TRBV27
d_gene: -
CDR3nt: TGTGCCAGCAGTTCAGCGGACTCATACGAGCAGTACTTC
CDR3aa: CASSSADSYEQYF

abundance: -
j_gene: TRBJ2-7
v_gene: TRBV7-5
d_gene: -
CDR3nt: TGTGCCAGAAGTCGCGGCGGGCCTACATTCTACGAGCAGTACTTC
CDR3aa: CARSRGGPTFYEQYF

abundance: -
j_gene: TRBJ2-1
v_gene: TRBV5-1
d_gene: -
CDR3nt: TGCGCCAGCAGCTCCGGGGGCGGGTCCTACAATGAGCAGTTCTTC
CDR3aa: CASSSGGGSYNEQFF

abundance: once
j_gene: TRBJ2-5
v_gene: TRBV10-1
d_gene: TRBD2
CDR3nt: TGCGCCAGCGAAAAGACTAGCGGAGAGACCCAGTACTTC
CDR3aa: CASEKTSGETQYF

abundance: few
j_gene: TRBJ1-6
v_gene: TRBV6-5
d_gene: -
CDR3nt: TGTGCCAGCAGCCCCGGGTCCCTGGGGTCACCCCTCCACTTT
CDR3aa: CASSPGSLGSPLHF

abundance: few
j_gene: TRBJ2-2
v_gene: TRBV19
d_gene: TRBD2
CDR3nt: TGTGCCACTGGGGGGGTAAGAAGGAACGGGGAGCTGTTTTTT
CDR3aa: CATGGVRRNGELFF

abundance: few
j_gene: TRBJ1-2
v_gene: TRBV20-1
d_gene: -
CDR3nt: TGCAGTGCTAGAGAGAGCTATGGCTACACCTTC
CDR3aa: CSARESYGYTF

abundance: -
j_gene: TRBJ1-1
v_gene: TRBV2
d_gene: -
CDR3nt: TGTGCCAGCAGTGGAGGAATAGGGTCGGGGGGCCGCACTGAAGCTTTCTTT
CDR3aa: CASSGGIGSGGRTEAFF

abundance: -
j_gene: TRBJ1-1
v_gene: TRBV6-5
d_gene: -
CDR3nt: TGTGCCAGCAGTTTCGCGAGGATGAACACTGAAGCTTTCTTT
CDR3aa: CASSFARMNTEAFF

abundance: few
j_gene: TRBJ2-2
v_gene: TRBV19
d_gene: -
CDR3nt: TGTGCCAGTAGTTTACCGGAAATCGGGGAGCTGTTTTTT
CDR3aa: CASSLPEIGELFF

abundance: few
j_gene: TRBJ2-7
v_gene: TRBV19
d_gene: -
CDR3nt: TGTGCCAGTAGTACTAACTCGGACCACTACGAGCAGTACTTC
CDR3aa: CASSTNSDHYEQYF

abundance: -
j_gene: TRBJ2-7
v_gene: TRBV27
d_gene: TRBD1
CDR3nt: TGTGCCAGCAGTATCACTCCTACAGGGGCCACCTACGAGCAGTACTTC
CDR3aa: CASSITPTGATYEQYF

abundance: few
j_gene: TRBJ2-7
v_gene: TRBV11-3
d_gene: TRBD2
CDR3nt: TGTGCCAGCAGCTCTCATAGCGGGAGTCGTGACGAGCAGTACTTC
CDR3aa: CASSSHSGSRDEQYF

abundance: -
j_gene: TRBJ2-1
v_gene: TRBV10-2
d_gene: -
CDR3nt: TGCGCCAGCAGTGAAGTACTATACAATGAGCAGTTCTTC
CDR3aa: CASSEVLYNEQFF

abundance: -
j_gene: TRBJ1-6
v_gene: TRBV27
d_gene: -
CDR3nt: TGTGCCAGCAGCCCACGGACCTTTAATTCACCCCTCCACTTT
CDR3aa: CASSPRTFNSPLHF

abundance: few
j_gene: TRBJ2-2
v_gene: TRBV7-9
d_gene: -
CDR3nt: TGTGCCAGCAGCCTGGGACTTAACACCGGGGAGCTGTTTTTT
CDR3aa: CASSLGLNTGELFF

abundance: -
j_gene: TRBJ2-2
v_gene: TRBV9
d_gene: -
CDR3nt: TGTGCCAGCACCCTGCGTTTGTCAGGGGAGCTGTTTTTT
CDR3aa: CASTLRLSGELFF

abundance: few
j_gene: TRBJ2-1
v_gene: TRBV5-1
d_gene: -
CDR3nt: TGCGCCAGCAGCTTGGCCCTGGGAATCGGAAATGAGCAGTTCTTC
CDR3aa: CASSLALGIGNEQFF